These 23 T cell receptor beta chains were all obtained from the same sample, sequenced in a study of early T cells in non-severe SARS-CoV-2 infection (dated by TCRdb to about 2021). Libraries were made using 5' RACE. The reads were generated on a NextSeq 500. TCRdb's own reprocessing of the public reads used fastp at Q25 and MiXCR and kept productive beta chains. Each record represents a unique CDR3 protein, reported with the most common genes and DNA among its rows. The sample table records under 95,000 distinct CDR3 sequences; 12% of these occur just once. The ten top clones hold around 4.5% of the sample. The specimen sequenced was whole blood. All receptors come from an adult who was a healthcare worker with PCR-confirmed SARS-CoV-2 infection or an uninfected control (not recorded which).

This clonotype was counted only a few times. The CDR3 here is CASSLFHGSGNQPQHF. In DNA form, the CDR3 reads TGTGCCAGCAGCTTATTCCACGGATCGGGCAATCAGCCCCAGCATTTT. The chain uses TRBV7-8 and TRBJ1-5; D is unresolved. Germline CDR1 is SGHVS and CDR2 is FQNEAQ. The CDR3 covers 16 residues. V lost 2 bases to trimming and J lost 2 bases, with 13 bases between them. Variable domain in full (rest from reference TRBV7-8 and TRBJ1-5): GAGVSQSPRYKVAKRGQDVALRCDPISGHVSLFWYQQALGQGPEFLTYFQNEAQLDKSGLPSDRFFAERPEGSVSTLKIQRTQQEDSAVYLCASSLFHGSGNQPQHFGDGTRLSIL.

This clonotype was detected a few times. V is TRBV29-1 and J is TRBJ2-7; D is perhaps TRBD2 (5 bases). Germline V gene sequence: CDR1 SQVTM, CDR2 ANQGSEA. The CDR3 is 14 residues long. The V gene lost 3 bases and the J gene lost 2 bases, with 14 bases spanning the gap. CDR3 region: CSVDSGRYPYEQYF. In DNA, the CDR3 is TGCAGCGTTGACTCGGGGAGATACCCCTACGAGCAGTACTTC.

In this sample, this clonotype turned up many times. The rearrangement joins TRBV5-1 to TRBJ2-3, with D possibly matching TRBD1 (6 bases). CDR1 SGHRS and CDR2 YFSETQ come from the germline V gene. The CDR3 consists of 14 residues. Trimming took 4 bases from V and 6 from J, leaving 15 bases between them. CDR3 loop: CASSLGTPRDTQYF. The DNA of the CDR3 is TGCGCCAGCAGCCTGGGGACACCGCGGGATACGCAGTATTTT.

This clonotype was recorded at least ten times. The rearrangement joins TRBV7-9 to TRBJ2-2; possible D gene TRBD2, 7 bases. V lost 5 bases and J lost 4, with 20 bases in between. The CDR3 runs to 17 residues. Germline V gene sequence: CDR1 SEHNR, CDR2 FQNEAQ (reference sequence). CDR3 protein: CASSLGGLIESTGELFF. DNA for the CDR3: TGTGCCAGCAGCCTGGGGGGGCTTATAGAGTCCACCGGGGAGCTGTTTTTT.

This clonotype counts as medium-sized. The chain uses TRBV20-1 and TRBJ1-1, with 8 bases fitting TRBD1. V was pared by 2 bases and J by 4 bases, with 0 bases of the junction left unmatched. The CDR3 covers 12 residues. Germline V lookup: CDR1 DFQATT, CDR2 SNEGSKA (reference sequence). The CDR3 DNA reads as TGCAGTGCTAGACAGGGGGCCACTGAAGCTTTCTTT. Protein: CSARQGATEAFF.

The J gene is TRBJ2-3, the V gene TRBV3-1; either TRBD1 or TRBD2 may fit D (5 bases each). Germline V CDR1 and CDR2: LGHDT, YNNKEL (reference sequence). V was shortened by 3 bases and J by 3 bases, with 7 bases between the two germline ends. The CDR3 runs to 13 residues. The CDR3 bases are TGTGCCAGCAGCCAGTGGGGGACAGATACGCAGTATTTT. Residues: CASSQWGTDTQYF.

This clonotype was observed once. The V gene is TRBV5-1, the J gene TRBJ1-2; 8 bases fit TRBD1. Trimming at V came to 4 bases and at J to 12 bases, leaving 17 bases not matched to a gene. CDR1 and CDR2 from the germline V gene are SGHRS and YFSETQ. CDR3 length: 15 residues. CDR3 amino acids: CASSLQPGQESPHTF. The CDR3 nucleotides read TGCGCCAGCAGCCTTCAACCGGGACAGGAATCTCCCCACACCTTC.

The V gene is TRBV9, the J gene TRBJ2-3; maybe TRBD2 (6 bases). The V gene lost 0 bases and the J gene lost 2 bases, with 10 bases spanning the gap. This CDR3 spans 15 amino acids. Germline CDR1 SGDLS, CDR2 YYNGEE. Here the CDR3 reads CASSVGALATDTQYF. CDR3 DNA: TGTGCCAGCAGCGTAGGGGCACTAGCCACAGATACGCAGTATTTT. Complete variable domain (other parts from reference TRBV9 and TRBJ2-3): DSGVTQTPKHLITATGQRVTLRCSPRSGDLSVYWYQQSLDQGLQFLIQYYNGEERAKGNILERFSAQQFPDLHSELNLSSLELGDSALYFCASSVGALATDTQYFGPGTRLTVL.

This clonotype has a handful of counts. The chain joins TRBV5-4 to TRBJ2-3; 13 nucleotides align to TRBD2. The CDR3 is made up of 18 amino acids. Germline assignment: CDR1 SGHNT and CDR2 YYREEE (reference sequence). Trimming at V came to 4 bases and at J to 4 bases, leaving 12 bases not matched to a gene. The chain's CDR3 is CASSHGLAGARLPDTQYF. CDR3 nucleotides: TGTGCCAGCAGCCATGGACTAGCGGGGGCCCGACTGCCAGATACGCAGTATTTT.

This clonotype was seen repeatedly, ten times or more. The chain couples TRBV11-2 to TRBJ2-5; 14 nucleotides agree with TRBD2. This CDR3 is built from 17 residues. Trimming took 0 bases from V and 4 from J; bases not matched to a gene: 4. CDR1 and CDR2 from the germline V gene are SGHAT and FQNNGV. In DNA form, the CDR3 reads TGTGCCAGCAGCTTAGATAAGGGACTAGCGGGGGCAGAGACCCAGTACTTC. This translates into CASSLDKGLAGAETQYF.

The V and J genes are TRBV4-1 and TRBJ2-1; D is unclear. The CDR3 spans 15 residues. V was cut by 0 bases and J by 9 bases, with 15 bases left in between. Germline assignment: CDR1 MGHRA and CDR2 YSYEKL. The CDR3 bases are TGCGCCAGCAGCCAAGATCCGCTCATTAGTGGTGAGCAGTTCTTC. Its protein product is CASSQDPLISGEQFF.

The chain couples TRBV6-5 to TRBJ1-6; the D is unclear. There are 14 residues in the CDR3. CDR1 and CDR2 from the germline V gene are MNHEY and SVGAGI. Trimming took 3 bases from V and 5 from J, leaving 8 bases between them. The CDR3: CASSYRSHNSPLHF. As DNA, the CDR3 is TGTGCCAGCAGTTATCGTTCACATAATTCACCCCTCCACTTT.

Notes on this clonotype: Being one base from a much bigger clone, this may be a read error. In DNA form, the CDR3 reads TGTGCCATCAGCCTGGCAGGGAGCAATCAGCCCCAGCATTTT. The encoded protein is CAISLAGSNQPQHF. This chain connects TRBV10-3 to TRBJ1-5, with D perhaps TRBD1 (5 bases). CDR1 is ENHRY, CDR2 SYGVKD, per germline. The CDR3 covers 14 residues. V was shortened by 6 bases and J by 1 base, with 10 bases between the two germline ends.

There are a few counts of this clonotype. V and J are TRBV19 and TRBJ2-2, with 7 bases matching TRBD1. The CDR3 runs to 16 residues. V lost 5 bases to trimming and J lost 2 bases; unmatched junction nucleotides: 8. Looked up from germline, CDR1 is LNHDA and CDR2 is SQIVND (reference sequence). This CDR3 reads CASSSWDSANTGELFF. CDR3 nucleotide sequence: TGTGCCAGTAGTTCCTGGGACAGTGCTAACACCGGGGAGCTGTTTTTT.

The table lists this clonotype with many counts. This chain links TRBV6-2 or TRBV6-3 with TRBJ1-5; tentatively, D is TRBD1 (6 bases). Germline V gene sequence: CDR1 MNHEY, CDR2 SVGEGT. V lost 7 bases, J lost 0 bases, and 13 bases lay in between. The CDR3 is 15 amino acids. The CDR3 is CASMRGAYSNQPQHF. Here the CDR3 DNA reads TGTGCCAGCATGCGGGGGGCTTATAGCAATCAGCCCCAGCATTTT.

This clonotype was picked up many times. The rearrangement joins TRBV2 to TRBJ2-5; D is undetermined. The CDR3 sequence is 11 residues long. V shed 8 bases and J shed 4 bases, with 8 bases lying between them. CDR1 is SNHLY, CDR2 FYNNEI, per germline. The CDR3 DNA reads TGTGCCAGCCCACTCGGAGAGACCCAGTACTTC. This encodes CASPLGETQYF.

This clonotype turned up a few times. CDR3 nucleotide sequence: TGTGCCAGCAGCCAAGATCTATCGGGCCCACGATATTTT. Residues: CASSQDLSGPRYF. This rearrangement joins TRBV14 to TRBJ1-3; no clear D gene. There are 13 residues in the CDR3. Germline V gene lookup returns CDR1 SGHDN and CDR2 FVKESK. V lost 0 bases, J lost 15 bases, and 15 bases lay in between. The variable domain in full, with the rest retrieved from reference TRBV14 and TRBJ1-3, is EAGVTQFPSHSVIEKGQTVTLRCDPISGHDNLYWYRRVMGKEIKFLLHFVKESKQDESGMPNNRFLAERTGGTYSTLKVQPAELEDSGVYFCASSQDLSGPRYFGEGSWLTVV.

This clonotype was recorded many times. The chain carries TRBV5-6 and TRBJ2-1; a weak D match, TRBD2 (7 bases). The germline gives CDR1 SGHDT, CDR2 YYEEEE. This CDR3 is 16 amino acids long. V was trimmed by 2 bases and J by 5 bases, leaving 17 bases between them. For the CDR3, the DNA is TGTGCCAGCAGCTTAAGTCCGGGGGGCGGTCACAATGAGCAGTTCTTC. It is translated as CASSLSPGGGHNEQFF.

This clonotype was recorded a few times. This CDR3 is CASSPGQFPGELFF. CDR3 DNA: TGTGCCAGCAGCCCGGGACAATTCCCCGGGGAGCTGTTTTTT. The V and J genes are TRBV7-3 and TRBJ2-2; possibly TRBD1 for D (6 bases). Germline V CDR1 and CDR2: SGHTA, FQGTGA. The CDR3 length is 14 residues. V was cut by 5 bases and J by 6 bases, with 13 bases left in between. Combining the CDR3 with reference TRBV7-3 and TRBJ2-2 gives the whole variable domain GAGVSQTPSNKVTEKGKYVELRCDPISGHTALYWYRQSLGQGPEFLIYFQGTGAADDSGLPNDRFFAVRPEGSVSTLKIQRTERGDSAVYLCASSPGQFPGELFFGEGSRLTVL.

This clonotype appeared many times. As DNA, the CDR3 is TGTGCCAGCAGCCCCCCACTAGCGCCAGATACGCAGTATTTT. This gives the protein CASSPPLAPDTQYF. This chain links TRBV5-5 with TRBJ2-3; TRBD2 matches at 7 bases. Germline V CDR1 and CDR2: SGHKS, YYEKEE (reference sequence). Trimming at V came to 4 bases and at J to 4 bases, leaving 6 bases not matched to a gene. CDR3 length: 14 amino acids.

This clonotype was detected ten times or more. The V gene is TRBV5-6, the J gene TRBJ2-5; tentative D call: TRBD2 (6 bases). The CDR3 sequence is 16 residues long. Trimming left V 4 bases short and J 4 bases short, with 20 bases between. The germline gives CDR1 SGHDT, CDR2 YYEEEE. CDR3 protein: CASSRPGTPRSETQYF. The CDR3 region has the DNA TGTGCCAGCAGCCGCCCTGGGACTCCCCGCTCAGAGACCCAGTACTTC.

This clonotype showed up many times. The chain links TRBV11-1 to TRBJ2-7; no clear D gene. V was cut by 3 bases and J by 4 bases, with 4 bases left in between. This CDR3 comprises 11 residues. CDR1 and CDR2 from the germline V gene are SGHAT and FQDESV (reference sequence). In DNA, the CDR3 is TGTGCCAGCAGCTTGCGGTACGAGCAGTACTTC. The encoded protein is CASSLRYEQYF.

This clonotype showed up many times. The chain uses TRBV7-2 and TRBJ2-7, with TRBD2 as a possible D gene (5 bases). V was pared by 1 base and J by 3 bases, with 13 bases between. The CDR3 consists of 15 residues. Per the germline V gene, CDR1 is SGHTA and CDR2 is FQGNSA. CDR3 DNA sequence: TGTGCCAGCAGCTTAGGGCCAGCGGCTAACTACGAGCAGTACTTC. This encodes CASSLGPAANYEQYF.